This T cell receptor beta chain was recovered during a study of CD4 and CD8 cells across lung adenocarcinoma regions. Donors had localized lung adenocarcinoma, a non-small cell lung cancer. The germline CDR1 and CDR2 sequences are MNHNS and SASEGT. V shed 4 bases, J shed 7 bases, and the junction held 9 bases outside the gene matches. This CDR3 spans 16 amino acids. TCRdb itself ran the PCR reads through MiXCR, one entry per CDR3 protein. Among several thousand distinct CDR3 sequences listed, roughly 50% were seen once. Within the sample, this clonotype is medium-sized. The sample consisted of CD8+ T cells from the center of a lung tumor. The rearrangement links TRBV6-1 to TRBJ2-1; 11 bases are a match to TRBD2. The sequence came from a male donor with lung adenocarcinoma. The CD4 and CD8 labels of this study may be unreliable. DNA of the CDR3: TGTGCCAGCAGTGCCCTGGGACTAGCGGTGGGGAATGAGCAGTTCTTC. It encodes CASSALGLAVGNEQFF.